What follows is one T cell receptor beta chain and its context. This record comes from a study of blood T cell repertoires in COVID-19. Germline assignment: CDR1 LGHNA and CDR2 YNFKEQ. The CDR3 has 17 amino acids. The ends lost 2 bases at V and 6 bases at J; junction bases unmatched: 12. Assay: immunoSEQ multiplex PCR; the TCRdb copy retains only in-frame clones and omits some. The sample lists roughly 70,000 clones, about 69% occurring once. The material sequenced was peripheral blood. The TCR originated in a man between 65 and 79 years old with acute or convalescent COVID-19. The V and J genes are TRBV4-2 and TRBJ1-1; TRBD1 matches 10 bases. The CDR3 nucleotides are TGTGCCAGCAGCCAACCCATGGCCGGGACAGGGGTGCCTGAAGCTTTCTTT. This codes for CASSQPMAGTGVPEAFF.